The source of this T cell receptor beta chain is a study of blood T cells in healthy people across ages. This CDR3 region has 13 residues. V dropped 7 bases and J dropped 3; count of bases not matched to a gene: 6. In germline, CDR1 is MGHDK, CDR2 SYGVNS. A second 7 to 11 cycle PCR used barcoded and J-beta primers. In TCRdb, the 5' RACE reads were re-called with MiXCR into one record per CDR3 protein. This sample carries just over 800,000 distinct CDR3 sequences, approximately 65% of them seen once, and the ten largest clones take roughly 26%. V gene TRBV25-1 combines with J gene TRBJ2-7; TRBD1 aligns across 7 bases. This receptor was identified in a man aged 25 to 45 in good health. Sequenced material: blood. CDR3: CASNTGVNYEQYF. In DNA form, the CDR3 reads TGTGCCAGCAACACAGGGGTGAACTACGAGCAGTACTTC.